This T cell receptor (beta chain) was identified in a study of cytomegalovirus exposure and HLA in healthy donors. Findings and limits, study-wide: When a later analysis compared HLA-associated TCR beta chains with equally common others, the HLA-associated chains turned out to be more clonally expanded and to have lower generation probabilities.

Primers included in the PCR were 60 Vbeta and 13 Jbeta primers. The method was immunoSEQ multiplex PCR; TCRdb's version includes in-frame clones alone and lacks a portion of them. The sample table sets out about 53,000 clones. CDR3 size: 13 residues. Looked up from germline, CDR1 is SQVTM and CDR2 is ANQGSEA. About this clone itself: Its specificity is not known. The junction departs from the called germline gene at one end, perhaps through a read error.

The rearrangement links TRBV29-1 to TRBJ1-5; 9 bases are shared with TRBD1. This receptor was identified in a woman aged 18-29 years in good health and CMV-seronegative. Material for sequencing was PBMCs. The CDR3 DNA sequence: TGCAGCGCTGGGGACAGGGTGAATCAGCACCAGCATTTT. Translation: CSAGDRVNQHQHF.